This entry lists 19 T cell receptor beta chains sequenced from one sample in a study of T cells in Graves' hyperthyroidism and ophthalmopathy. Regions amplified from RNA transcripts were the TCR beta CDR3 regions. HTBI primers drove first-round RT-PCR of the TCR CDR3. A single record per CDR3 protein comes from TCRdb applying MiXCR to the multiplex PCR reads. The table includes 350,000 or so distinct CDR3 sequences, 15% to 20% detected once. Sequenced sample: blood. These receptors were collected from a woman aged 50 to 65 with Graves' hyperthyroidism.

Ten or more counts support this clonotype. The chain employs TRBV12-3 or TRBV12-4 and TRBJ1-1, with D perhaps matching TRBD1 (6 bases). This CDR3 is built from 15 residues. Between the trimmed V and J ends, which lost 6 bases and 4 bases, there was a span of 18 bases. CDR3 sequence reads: CASSPIGGAGTEAFF. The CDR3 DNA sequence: TGTGCCAGCAGCCCTATAGGGGGAGCGGGCACTGAAGCTTTCTTT.

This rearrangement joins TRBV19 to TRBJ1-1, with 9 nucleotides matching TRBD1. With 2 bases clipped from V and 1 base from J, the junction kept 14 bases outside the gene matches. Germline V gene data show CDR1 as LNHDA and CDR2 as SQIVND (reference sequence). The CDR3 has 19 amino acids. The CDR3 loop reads CASSIPYPRTGAKNTEAFF. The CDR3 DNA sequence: TGTGCCAGTAGTATACCCTACCCTCGGACAGGGGCCAAGAACACTGAAGCTTTCTTT.

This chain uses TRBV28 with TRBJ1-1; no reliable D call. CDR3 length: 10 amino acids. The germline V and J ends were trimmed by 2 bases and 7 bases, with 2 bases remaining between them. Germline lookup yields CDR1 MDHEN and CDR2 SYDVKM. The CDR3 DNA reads TGTGCCAGCAGTTTAGGTGAAGCTTTCTTT. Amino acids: CASSLGEAFF.

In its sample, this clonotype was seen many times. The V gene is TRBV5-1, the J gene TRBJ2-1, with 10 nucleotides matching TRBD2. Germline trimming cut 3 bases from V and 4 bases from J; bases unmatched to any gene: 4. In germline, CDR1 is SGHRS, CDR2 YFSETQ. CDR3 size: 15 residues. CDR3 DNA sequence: TGCGCCAGCAGCTCCAGCGGGGGGGGATACAATGAGCAGTTCTTC. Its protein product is CASSSSGGGYNEQFF.

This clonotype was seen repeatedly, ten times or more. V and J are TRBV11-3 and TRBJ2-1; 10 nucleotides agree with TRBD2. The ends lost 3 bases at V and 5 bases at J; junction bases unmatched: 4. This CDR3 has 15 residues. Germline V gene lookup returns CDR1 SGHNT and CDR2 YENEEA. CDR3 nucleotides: TGTGCCAGCAGCTTTACTAGCGGGGACAACAATGAGCAGTTCTTC. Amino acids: CASSFTSGDNNEQFF.

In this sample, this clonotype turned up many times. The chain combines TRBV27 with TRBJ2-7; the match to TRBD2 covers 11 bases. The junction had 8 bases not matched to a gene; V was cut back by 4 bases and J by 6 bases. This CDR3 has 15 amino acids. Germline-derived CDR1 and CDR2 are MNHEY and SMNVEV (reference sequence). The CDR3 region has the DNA TGTGCCAGCAGTTCGGTGGTAGCGGGAGGGCGCGAGCAGTACTTC. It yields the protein CASSSVVAGGREQYF.

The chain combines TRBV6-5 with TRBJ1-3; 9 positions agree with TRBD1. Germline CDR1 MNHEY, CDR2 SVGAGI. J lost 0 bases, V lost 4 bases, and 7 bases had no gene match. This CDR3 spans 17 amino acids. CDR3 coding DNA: TGTGCCAGCAGTTTCACCGGGACAGGGACCTCTGGAAACACCATATATTTT. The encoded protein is CASSFTGTGTSGNTIYF.

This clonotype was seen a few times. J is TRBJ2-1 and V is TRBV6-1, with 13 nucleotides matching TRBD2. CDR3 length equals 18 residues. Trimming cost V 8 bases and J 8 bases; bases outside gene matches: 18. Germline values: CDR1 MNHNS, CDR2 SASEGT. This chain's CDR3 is CASERLTSGGDNVYEQFF. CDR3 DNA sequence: TGTGCCAGCGAGCGTTTAACTAGCGGGGGGGATAATGTGTATGAGCAGTTCTTC.

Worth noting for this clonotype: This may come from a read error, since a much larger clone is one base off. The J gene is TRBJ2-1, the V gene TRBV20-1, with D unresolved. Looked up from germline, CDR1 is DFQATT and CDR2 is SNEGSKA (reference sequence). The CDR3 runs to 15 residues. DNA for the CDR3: TGCAGTGCTAGAGGAGCGCAGAGCTCCTGCAATGAGCAGTTCTTC. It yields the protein CSARGAQSSCNEQFF.

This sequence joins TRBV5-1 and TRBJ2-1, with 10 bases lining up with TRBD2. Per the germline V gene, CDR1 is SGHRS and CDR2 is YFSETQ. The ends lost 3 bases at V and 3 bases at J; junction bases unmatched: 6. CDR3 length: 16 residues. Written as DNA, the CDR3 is TGCGCCAGCAGCTGGGGAGTAGCGGGGGGCTACAATGAGCAGTTCTTC. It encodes CASSWGVAGGYNEQFF.

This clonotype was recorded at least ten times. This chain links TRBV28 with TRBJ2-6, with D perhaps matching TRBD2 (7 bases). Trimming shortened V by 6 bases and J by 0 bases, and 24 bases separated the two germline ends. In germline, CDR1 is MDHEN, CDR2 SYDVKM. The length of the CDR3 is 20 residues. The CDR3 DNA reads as TGTGCCAGCAGGCTTAGGGGGGGGAGGGTTACGAACTCTGGGGCCAACGTCCTGACTTTC. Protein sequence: CASRLRGGRVTNSGANVLTF.

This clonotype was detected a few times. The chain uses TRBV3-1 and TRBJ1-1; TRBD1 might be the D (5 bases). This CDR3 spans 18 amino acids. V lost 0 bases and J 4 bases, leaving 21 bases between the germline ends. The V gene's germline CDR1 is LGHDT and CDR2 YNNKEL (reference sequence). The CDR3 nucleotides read TGTGCCAGCAGCCAAGAAGTCTGGAAGAGAGGGGCCGTCACTGAAGCTTTCTTT. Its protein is CASSQEVWKRGAVTEAFF. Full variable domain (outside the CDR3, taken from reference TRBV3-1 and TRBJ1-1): DTAVSQTPKYLVTQMGNDKSIKCEQNLGHDTMYWYKQDSKKFLKIMFSYNNKELIINETVPNRFSPKSPDKAHLNLHINSLELGDSAVYFCASSQEVWKRGAVTEAFFGQGTRLTVV.

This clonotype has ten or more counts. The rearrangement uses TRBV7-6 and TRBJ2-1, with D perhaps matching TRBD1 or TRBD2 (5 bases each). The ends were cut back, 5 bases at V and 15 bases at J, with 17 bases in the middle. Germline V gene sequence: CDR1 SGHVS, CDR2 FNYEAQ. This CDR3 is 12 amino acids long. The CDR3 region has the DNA TGTGCCAGCAGCACGGGGCAAGGGGTCGCGTTCTTC. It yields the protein CASSTGQGVAFF.

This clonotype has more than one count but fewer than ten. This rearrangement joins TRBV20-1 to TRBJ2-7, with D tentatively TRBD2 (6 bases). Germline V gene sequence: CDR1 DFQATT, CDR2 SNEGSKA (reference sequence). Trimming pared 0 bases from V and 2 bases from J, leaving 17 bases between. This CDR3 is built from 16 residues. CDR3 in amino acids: CSARDFAASDTYEQYF. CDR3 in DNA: TGCAGTGCTAGAGATTTTGCGGCTAGCGATACCTACGAGCAGTACTTC.

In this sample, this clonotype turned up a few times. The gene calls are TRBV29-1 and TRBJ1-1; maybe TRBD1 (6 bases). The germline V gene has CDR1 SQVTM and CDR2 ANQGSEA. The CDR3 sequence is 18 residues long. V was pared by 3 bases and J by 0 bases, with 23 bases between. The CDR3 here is CSVDGGVAGQTMNTEAFF. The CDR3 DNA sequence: TGCAGCGTTGATGGGGGCGTGGCAGGACAGACCATGAACACTGAAGCTTTCTTT. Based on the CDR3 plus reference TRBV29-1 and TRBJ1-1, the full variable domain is SAVISQKPSRDICQRGTSLTIQCQVDSQVTMMFWYRQQPGQSLTLIATANQGSEATYESGFVIDKFPISRPNLTFSTLTVSNMSPEDSSIYLCSVDGGVAGQTMNTEAFFGQGTRLTVV.

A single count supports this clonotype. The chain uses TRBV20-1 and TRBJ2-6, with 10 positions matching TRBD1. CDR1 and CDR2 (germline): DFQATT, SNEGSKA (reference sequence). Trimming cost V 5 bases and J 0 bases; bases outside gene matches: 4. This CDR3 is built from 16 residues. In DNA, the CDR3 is TGCAGTGCTCCAGGACAGGGGGACTCTGGGGCCAACGTCCTGACTTTC. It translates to CSAPGQGDSGANVLTF.

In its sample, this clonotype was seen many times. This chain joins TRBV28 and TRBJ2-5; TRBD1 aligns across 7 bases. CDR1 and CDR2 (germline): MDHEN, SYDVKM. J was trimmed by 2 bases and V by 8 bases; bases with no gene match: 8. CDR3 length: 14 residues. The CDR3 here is CASVRQGRQETQYF. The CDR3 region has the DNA TGTGCCAGCGTCAGACAGGGCCGACAAGAGACCCAGTACTTC.

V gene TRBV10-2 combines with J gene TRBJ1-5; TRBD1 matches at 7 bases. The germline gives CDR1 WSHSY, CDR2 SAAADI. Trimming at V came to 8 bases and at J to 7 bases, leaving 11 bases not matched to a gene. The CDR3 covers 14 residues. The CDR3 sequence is CASPPQGISQPQHF. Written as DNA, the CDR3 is TGCGCCAGCCCCCCACAGGGGATCAGCCAGCCCCAGCATTTT.

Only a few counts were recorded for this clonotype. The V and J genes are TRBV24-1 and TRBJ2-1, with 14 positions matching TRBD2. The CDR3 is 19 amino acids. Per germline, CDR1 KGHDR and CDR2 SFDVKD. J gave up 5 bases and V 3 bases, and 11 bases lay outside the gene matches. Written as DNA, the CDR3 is TGTGCCACCAGTGATCGACGACTAGCGGGAGGGCTCCCAAACAATGAGCAGTTCTTC. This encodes CATSDRRLAGGLPNNEQFF.